This T cell receptor (beta chain) is drawn from a study of OX40 agonist ivuxolimab in advanced cancers. Overall study results and limits: The investigators did not determine what antigen specificity the expanded peripheral T cells had.

The data were produced by immunoSEQ multiplex PCR, yet TCRdb's version contains in-frame clones alone and is incomplete. The sample holds roughly 100,000 clones, over 75% seen once. This CDR3 has 15 amino acids. Germline values: CDR1 LNHDA, CDR2 SQIVND (reference sequence). V lost 3 bases, J lost 2 bases, and 13 bases lay in between. This clone has just one count. Its antigen is undetermined. A history of autoimmune disease or systemic immunosuppression excluded patients. Source: CD4+ or CD8+ T cells sorted from blood, taken in a trial of the OX40 agonist ivuxolimab. The chain couples TRBV19 to TRBJ1-2; D is uncertain. This TCR came from an adult with an advanced solid tumor such as melanoma, head and neck, liver or kidney cancer. CDR3: CASSITGPLNYGYTF. The CDR3 DNA is TGTGCCAGTAGTATTACCGGGCCACTAAACTATGGCTACACCTTC.